This TCR beta chain came from a study of T cell repertoires in cytomegalovirus infection. Study-wide background: The authors relied on CMV epitopes, both recently identified HLA-C-restricted and well-studied HLA-B-restricted. Indicated by public TCR beta signatures were CMV infection and matching HLA type.

This clonotype was observed a few times. Its antigen is undetermined. This CDR3 comprises 16 residues. CDR1 is SGHAT, CDR2 FQNNGV, per germline. Trimming took off 5 bases at V and 7 bases at J, with 21 bases between the two ends. A single record per CDR3 protein comes from TCRdb applying MiXCR to the reads. This sample has 200,000 to 250,000 distinct CDR3 sequences, with 35% to 45% found just once. General study points: CMV-specific TCR beta clonotypes restricted by HLA-C were the ones dominating the ex vivo response.

This clonotype was obtained from a human donor in good health (CMV status not recorded). Some clones in this sample may be carry-over from other donors' samples. The sequenced sample was CD8+ T cells from cultured PBMCs, obtained from culture after CMV antigen stimulation. The gene calls are TRBV11-2 and TRBJ1-3; the D gene is possibly TRBD1 (5 bases). In DNA, the CDR3 is TGTGCCAGCAGCACGTACCGGACACCGGGTGGGAACACCATATATTTT. It encodes CASSTYRTPGGNTIYF.